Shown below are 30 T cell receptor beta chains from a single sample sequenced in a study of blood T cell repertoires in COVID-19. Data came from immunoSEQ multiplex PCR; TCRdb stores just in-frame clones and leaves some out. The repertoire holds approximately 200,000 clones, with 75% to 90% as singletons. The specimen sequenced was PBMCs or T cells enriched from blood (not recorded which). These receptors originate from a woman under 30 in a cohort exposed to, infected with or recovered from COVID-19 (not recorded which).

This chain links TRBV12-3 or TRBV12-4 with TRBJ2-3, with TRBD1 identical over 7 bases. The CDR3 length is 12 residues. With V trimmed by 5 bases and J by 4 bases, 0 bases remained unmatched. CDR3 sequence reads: CASSQGADTQYF. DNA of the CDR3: TGTGCCAGCAGTCAGGGGGCAGATACGCAGTATTTT.

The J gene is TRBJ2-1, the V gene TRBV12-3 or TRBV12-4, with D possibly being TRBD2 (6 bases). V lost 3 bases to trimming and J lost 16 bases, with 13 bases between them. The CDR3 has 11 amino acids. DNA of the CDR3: TGTGCCAGCAGTTTTGGGGGGAGTTTCTTCTTC. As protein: CASSFGGSFFF.

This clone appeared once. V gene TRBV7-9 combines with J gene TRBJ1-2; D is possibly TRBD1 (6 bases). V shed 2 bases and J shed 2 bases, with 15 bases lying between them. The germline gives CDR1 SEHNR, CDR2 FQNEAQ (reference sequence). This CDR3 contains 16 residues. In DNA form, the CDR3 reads TGTGCCAGCAGCTTACTACCCAGGGACACCAACTATGGCTACACCTTC. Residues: CASSLLPRDTNYGYTF.

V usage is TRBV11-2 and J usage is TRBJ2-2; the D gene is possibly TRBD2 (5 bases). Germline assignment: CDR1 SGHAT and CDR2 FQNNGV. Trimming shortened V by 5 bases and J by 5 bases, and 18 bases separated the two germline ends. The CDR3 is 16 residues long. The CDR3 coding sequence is TGTGCCAGCAGCCCTATCTTAGGCCCGGGAACCGGGGAGCTGTTTTTT. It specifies CASSPILGPGTGELFF.

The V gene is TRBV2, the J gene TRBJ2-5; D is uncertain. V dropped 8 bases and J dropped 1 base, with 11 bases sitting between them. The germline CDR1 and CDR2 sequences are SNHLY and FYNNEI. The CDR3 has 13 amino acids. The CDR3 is CASLIAGQETQYF. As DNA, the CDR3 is TGTGCCAGCCTTATAGCCGGCCAAGAGACCCAGTACTTC.

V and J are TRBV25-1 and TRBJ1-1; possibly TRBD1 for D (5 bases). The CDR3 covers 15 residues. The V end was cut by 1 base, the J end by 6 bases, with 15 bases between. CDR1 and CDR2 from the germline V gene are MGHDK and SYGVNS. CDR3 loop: CASSEWGHPLPEAFF. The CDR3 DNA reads TGTGCCAGCAGTGAATGGGGCCACCCTCTCCCTGAAGCTTTCTTT.

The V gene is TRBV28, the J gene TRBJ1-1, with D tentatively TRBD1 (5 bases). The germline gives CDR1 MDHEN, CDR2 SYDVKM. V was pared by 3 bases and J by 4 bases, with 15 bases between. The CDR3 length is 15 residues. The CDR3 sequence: CASSFTGRDTTEAFF. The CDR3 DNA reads TGTGCCAGCAGTTTTACCGGCAGGGATACCACTGAAGCTTTCTTT.

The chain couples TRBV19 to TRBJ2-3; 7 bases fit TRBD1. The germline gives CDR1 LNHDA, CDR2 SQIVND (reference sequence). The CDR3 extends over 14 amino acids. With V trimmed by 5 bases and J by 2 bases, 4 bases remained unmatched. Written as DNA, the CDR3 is TGTGCCAGTAGTCTGGGACAGATCACAGATACGCAGTATTTT. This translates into CASSLGQITDTQYF.

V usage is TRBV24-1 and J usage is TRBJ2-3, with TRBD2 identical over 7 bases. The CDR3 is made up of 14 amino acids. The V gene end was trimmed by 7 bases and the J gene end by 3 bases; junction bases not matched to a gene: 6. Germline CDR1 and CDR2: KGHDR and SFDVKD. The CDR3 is CATRRAGTTDTQYF. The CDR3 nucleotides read TGTGCCACCAGGAGAGCGGGAACTACAGATACGCAGTATTTT.

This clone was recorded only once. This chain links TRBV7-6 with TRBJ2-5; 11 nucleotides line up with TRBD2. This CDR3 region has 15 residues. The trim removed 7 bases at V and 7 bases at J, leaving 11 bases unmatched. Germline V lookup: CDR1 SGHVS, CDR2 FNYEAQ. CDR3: CASNVGSGGAGTQYF. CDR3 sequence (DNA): TGTGCCAGCAATGTGGGTAGCGGGGGGGCCGGGACCCAGTACTTC.

CDR3 DNA sequence: TGCAGCGTTGAACGACAGGGGGGTACCTACGAGCAGTACTTC. Its protein product is CSVERQGGTYEQYF. The chain joins TRBV29-1 to TRBJ2-7, with 9 bases matching TRBD1. The germline V gene encodes CDR1 SQVTM and CDR2 ANQGSEA. V lost 2 bases and J lost 2; bases outside the gene matches: 4. The CDR3 is made up of 14 amino acids.

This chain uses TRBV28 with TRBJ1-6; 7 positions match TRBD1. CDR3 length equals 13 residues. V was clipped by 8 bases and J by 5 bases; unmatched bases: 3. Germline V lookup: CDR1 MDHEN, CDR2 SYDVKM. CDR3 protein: CASRTGDNSPLHF. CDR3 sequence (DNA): TGTGCCAGCCGGACAGGTGATAATTCACCCCTCCACTTT.

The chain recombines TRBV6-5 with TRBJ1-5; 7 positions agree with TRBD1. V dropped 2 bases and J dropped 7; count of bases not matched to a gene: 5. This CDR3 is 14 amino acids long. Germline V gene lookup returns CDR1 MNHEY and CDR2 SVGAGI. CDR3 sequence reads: CASSYTNRGQPQHF. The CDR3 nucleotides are TGTGCCAGCAGTTACACAAACAGGGGACAGCCCCAGCATTTT.

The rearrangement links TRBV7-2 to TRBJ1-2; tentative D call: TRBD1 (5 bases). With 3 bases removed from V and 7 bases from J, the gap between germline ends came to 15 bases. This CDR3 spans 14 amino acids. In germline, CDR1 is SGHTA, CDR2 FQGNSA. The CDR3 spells CASSFDMGLGGYTF. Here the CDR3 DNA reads TGTGCCAGCAGCTTTGACATGGGGCTCGGTGGCTACACCTTC.

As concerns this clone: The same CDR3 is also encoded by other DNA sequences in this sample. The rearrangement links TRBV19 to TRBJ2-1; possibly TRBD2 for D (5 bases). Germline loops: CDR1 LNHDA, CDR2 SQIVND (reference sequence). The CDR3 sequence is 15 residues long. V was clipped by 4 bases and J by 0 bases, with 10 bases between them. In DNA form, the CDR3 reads TGTGCCAGTAGTAATAGCGCGAGCTCCTACAATGAGCAGTTCTTC. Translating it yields CASSNSASSYNEQFF.

The CDR3 reads CASRGRDRAGANVLTF. The CDR3 DNA reads TGTGCCAGCAGGGGACGGGACAGGGCTGGGGCCAACGTCCTGACTTTC. The J gene is TRBJ2-6, the V gene TRBV28; 9 nucleotides align to TRBD1. The CDR3 is 16 amino acids. V lost 6 bases, J lost 2 bases, and 5 bases stayed unmatched. Germline V gene sequence: CDR1 MDHEN, CDR2 SYDVKM.

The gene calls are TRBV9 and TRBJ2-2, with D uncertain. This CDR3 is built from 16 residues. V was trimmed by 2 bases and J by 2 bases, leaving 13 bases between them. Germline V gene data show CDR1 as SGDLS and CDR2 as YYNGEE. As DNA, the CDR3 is TGTGCCAGCAGCGTGTTTGAACAGATTAACACCGGGGAGCTGTTTTTT. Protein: CASSVFEQINTGELFF.

The CDR3 bases are TGTGCCAGCAGCTCCGTAGGGGGTTGGACCCAGTACTTC. Its translation: CASSSVGGWTQYF. The chain joins TRBV28 to TRBJ2-5; D might be TRBD1 (6 bases). The CDR3 runs 13 residues. Trimming stripped 6 bases from V and 7 bases from J, with 15 bases between. Germline V lookup: CDR1 MDHEN, CDR2 SYDVKM.

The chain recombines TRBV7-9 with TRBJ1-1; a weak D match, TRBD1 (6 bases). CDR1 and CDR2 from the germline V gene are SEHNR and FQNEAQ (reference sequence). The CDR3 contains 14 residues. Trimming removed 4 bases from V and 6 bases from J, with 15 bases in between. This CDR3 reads CASSSQGGGAEAFF. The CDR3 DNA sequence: TGTGCCAGCAGCTCTCAAGGGGGGGGAGCTGAAGCTTTCTTT.

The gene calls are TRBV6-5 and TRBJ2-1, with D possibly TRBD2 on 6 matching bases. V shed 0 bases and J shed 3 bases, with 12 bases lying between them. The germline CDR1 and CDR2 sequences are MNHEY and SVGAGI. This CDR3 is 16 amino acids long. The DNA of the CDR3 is TGTGCCAGCAGTTACTCGAAGGAGGGCGGCTACAATGAGCAGTTCTTC. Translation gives CASSYSKEGGYNEQFF.

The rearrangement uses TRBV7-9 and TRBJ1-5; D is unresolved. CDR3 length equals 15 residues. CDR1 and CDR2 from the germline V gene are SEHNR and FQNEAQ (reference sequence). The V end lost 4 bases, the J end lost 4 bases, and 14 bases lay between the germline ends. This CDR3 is CASSSSGRTNQPQHF. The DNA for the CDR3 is TGTGCCAGCAGCTCCAGCGGGAGGACTAATCAGCCCCAGCATTTT.

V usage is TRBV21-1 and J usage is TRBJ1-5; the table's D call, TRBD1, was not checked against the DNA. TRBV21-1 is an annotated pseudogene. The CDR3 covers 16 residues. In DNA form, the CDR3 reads TGTGCCAGCAGTAGACAGGGGGCGAGATCTAATCAGCCCCAGCATTTT. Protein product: CASSRQGARSNQPQHF.

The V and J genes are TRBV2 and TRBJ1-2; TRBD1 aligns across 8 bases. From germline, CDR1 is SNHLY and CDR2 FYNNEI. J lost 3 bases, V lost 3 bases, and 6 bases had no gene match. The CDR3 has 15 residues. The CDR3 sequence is CASSDPDRGDYGYTF. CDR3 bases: TGTGCCAGCAGTGATCCAGACAGGGGCGACTATGGCTACACCTTC. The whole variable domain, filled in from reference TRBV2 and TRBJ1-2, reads EPEVTQTPSHQVTQMGQEVILRCVPISNHLYFYWYRQILGQKVEFLVSFYNNEISEKSEIFDDQFSVERPDGSNFTLKIRSTKLEDSAMYFCASSDPDRGDYGYTFGSGTRLTVV.

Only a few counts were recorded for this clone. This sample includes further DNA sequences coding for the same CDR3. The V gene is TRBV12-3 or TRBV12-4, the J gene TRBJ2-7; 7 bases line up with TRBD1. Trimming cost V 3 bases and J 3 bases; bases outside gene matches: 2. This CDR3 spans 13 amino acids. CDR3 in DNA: TGTGCCAGCAGTTTTGCAGGGGGCTACGAGCAGTACTTC. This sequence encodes CASSFAGGYEQYF.

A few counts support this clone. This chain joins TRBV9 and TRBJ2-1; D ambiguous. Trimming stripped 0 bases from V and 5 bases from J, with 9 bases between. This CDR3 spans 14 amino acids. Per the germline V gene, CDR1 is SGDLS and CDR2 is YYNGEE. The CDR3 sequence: CASSVDASHNEQFF. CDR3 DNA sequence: TGTGCCAGCAGCGTAGACGCGAGCCACAATGAGCAGTTCTTC.

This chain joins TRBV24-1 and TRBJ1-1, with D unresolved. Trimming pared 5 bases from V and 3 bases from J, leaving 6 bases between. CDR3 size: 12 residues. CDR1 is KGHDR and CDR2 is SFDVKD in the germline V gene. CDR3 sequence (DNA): TGTGCCACCAGTGCTCGGGACACTGAAGCTTTCTTT. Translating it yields CATSARDTEAFF.

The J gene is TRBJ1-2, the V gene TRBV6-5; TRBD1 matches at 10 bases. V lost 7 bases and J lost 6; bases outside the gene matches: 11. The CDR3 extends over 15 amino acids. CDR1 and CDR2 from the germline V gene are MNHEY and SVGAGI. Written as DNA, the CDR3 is TGTGCCAGCACCCTAGGAACCGGGACAGGGGATGGCTACACCTTC. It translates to CASTLGTGTGDGYTF.

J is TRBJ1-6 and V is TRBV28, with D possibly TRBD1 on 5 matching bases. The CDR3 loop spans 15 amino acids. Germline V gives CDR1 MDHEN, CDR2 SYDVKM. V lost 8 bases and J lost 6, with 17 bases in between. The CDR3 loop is CASLGEGLFNSPLHF. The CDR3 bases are TGTGCCAGCCTAGGGGAGGGGCTCTTTAATTCACCCCTCCACTTT. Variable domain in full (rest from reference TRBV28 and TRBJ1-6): DVKVTQSSRYLVKRTGEKVFLECVQDMDHENMFWYRQDPGLGLRLIYFSYDVKMKEKGDIPEGYSVSREKKERFSLILESASTNQTSMYLCASLGEGLFNSPLHFGNGTRLTVT.

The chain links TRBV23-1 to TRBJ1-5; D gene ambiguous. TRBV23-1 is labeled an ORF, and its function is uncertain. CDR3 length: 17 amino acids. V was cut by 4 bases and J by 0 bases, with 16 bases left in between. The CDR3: CASSLHRNQCSNQPQHF. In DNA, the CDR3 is TGCGCCAGCAGTCTTCATAGAAACCAATGTAGCAATCAGCCCCAGCATTTT.

The CDR3 nucleotides are TGCGCCAGCAGCCAAGATTGGGGAGGGCAGAACTACTTC. This translates into CASSQDWGGQNYF. The genes are TRBV4-1 and TRBJ2-7; 7 bases match TRBD2. The germline CDR1 and CDR2 sequences are MGHRA and YSYEKL. With 0 bases clipped from V and 13 bases from J, the junction kept 9 bases outside the gene matches. The CDR3 is 13 amino acids.